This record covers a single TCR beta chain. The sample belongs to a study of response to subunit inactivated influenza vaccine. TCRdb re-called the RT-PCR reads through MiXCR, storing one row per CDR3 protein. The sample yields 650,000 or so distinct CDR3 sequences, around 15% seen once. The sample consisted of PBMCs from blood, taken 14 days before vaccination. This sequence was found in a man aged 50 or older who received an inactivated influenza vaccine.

The CDR3 coding sequence is TGTGCCAGCGGACGTCTAGCGGGAGCAGGGGACGAGCAGTACTTC. It specifies CASGRLAGAGDEQYF. The chain uses TRBV6-1 and TRBJ2-7; 10 nucleotides agree with TRBD2. The ends lost 8 bases at V and 5 bases at J; junction bases unmatched: 12. Germline V gives CDR1 MNHNS, CDR2 SASEGT. This CDR3 region has 15 residues.